The 18 T cell receptor beta chains listed next were all sequenced from one sample in a study of metastatic and nonmetastatic thyroid tumors. TCRdb redid the clone calls on the PCR reads using MiXCR. In the table there are about 93,000 clones, roughly 13% of which are singletons. Prior to thyroid surgery, none of the patients had received any treatment. Sample: blood. The receptor set was obtained from a female donor with papillary thyroid cancer or a benign thyroid nodule (not recorded which). Some clones in this sample may be carry-over from other donors' samples.

This clone was seen ten or more times. The chain is built from TRBV27 and TRBJ2-2, with D possibly matching TRBD2 (5 bases). The CDR3 covers 16 residues. The germline V gene has CDR1 MNHEY and CDR2 SMNVEV (reference sequence). V was cut by 6 bases and J by 2 bases, with 16 bases left in between. CDR3 sequence: CASSTFTRANTGELFF. In nucleotides, the CDR3 is TGTGCCAGCAGCACTTTCACTAGAGCCAACACCGGGGAGCTGTTTTTT.

This clone has a count of ten or more. J is TRBJ1-2 and V is TRBV5-1; 9 nucleotides align to TRBD1. V dropped 4 bases and J dropped 2; count of bases not matched to a gene: 9. The CDR3 sequence is 16 residues long. Germline CDR1 is SGHRS and CDR2 is YFSETQ. The CDR3 loop is CASSPRTGEGNYGYTF. CDR3 nucleotide sequence: TGCGCCAGCAGCCCCCGGACAGGGGAAGGGAACTATGGCTACACCTTC.

This clone was counted many times. The chain employs TRBV20-1 and TRBJ1-1; TRBD1 might be the D (5 bases). CDR3 length: 14 residues. Trimming shortened V by 2 bases and J by 0 bases, and 10 bases separated the two germline ends. The germline gives CDR1 DFQATT, CDR2 SNEGSKA (reference sequence). The CDR3 is CSARPGAMNTEAFF. DNA of the CDR3: TGCAGTGCTAGACCCGGGGCCATGAACACTGAAGCTTTCTTT.

This clone occurred many times. The rearrangement links TRBV4-1 to TRBJ1-5; TRBD1 matches 10 bases. In germline, CDR1 is MGHRA, CDR2 YSYEKL. The length of the CDR3 is 18 residues. The V gene end was trimmed by 0 bases and the J gene end by 4 bases; junction bases not matched to a gene: 9. The CDR3 bases are TGCGCCAGCAGCCAAGATACCCCGACAGGGGGCGGTAATCAGCCCCAGCATTTT. This gives the protein CASSQDTPTGGGNQPQHF.

The chain combines TRBV20-1 with TRBJ2-5; 12 nucleotides align to TRBD2. CDR1 is DFQATT, CDR2 SNEGSKA, per germline (reference sequence). CDR3 length: 16 residues. V shed 0 bases, J shed 4 bases, and the junction held 6 bases outside the gene matches. The DNA of the CDR3 is TGCAGTGCTAGAGATCTAGCGGGAGGGCCGGGAGAGACCCAGTACTTC. Translating it yields CSARDLAGGPGETQYF.

This clone turned up a few times. Other DNA sequences in this sample translate to the same CDR3. The V gene is TRBV5-5, the J gene TRBJ2-3; no definite D call. The CDR3 consists of 14 residues. Trimming took 5 bases from V and 0 from J, leaving 10 bases between them. Germline CDR1 is SGHKS and CDR2 is YYEKEE (reference sequence). CDR3 sequence (DNA): TGTGCCAGCAGAGATACGGGTAGCACAGATACGCAGTATTTT. Encoded protein: CASRDTGSTDTQYF.

There are many counts of this clone. The chain recombines TRBV20-1 with TRBJ2-3; 8 bases align to TRBD2. Germline V gene sequence: CDR1 DFQATT, CDR2 SNEGSKA (reference sequence). This CDR3 contains 15 residues. V was clipped by 2 bases and J by 6 bases; unmatched bases: 10. The CDR3 nucleotides read TGCAGTGCTAGACAGGCTAGCGGGCGCAGGGATACGCAGTATTTT. This gives the protein CSARQASGRRDTQYF.

Ten or more counts support this clone. The rearrangement uses TRBV27 and TRBJ2-1, with TRBD1 identical over 10 bases. This CDR3 is 15 amino acids long. V was pared by 5 bases and J by 6 bases, with 7 bases of the junction left unmatched. The V gene's germline CDR1 is MNHEY and CDR2 SMNVEV (reference sequence). CDR3 DNA: TGTGCCAGCAGTCCCCCGGGACAGGGGACCAATGAGCAGTTCTTC. Translating it yields CASSPPGQGTNEQFF.

This clone was detected many times. The chain carries TRBV4-3 and TRBJ2-3; TRBD2 matches at 10 bases. Looked up from germline, CDR1 is LGHNA and CDR2 is YSLEER. Germline trimming cut 0 bases from V and 1 base from J; bases unmatched to any gene: 1. This CDR3 has 16 residues. CDR3 loop: CASSQEAGGGTDTQYF. Written as DNA, the CDR3 is TGCGCCAGCAGCCAAGAAGCGGGAGGGGGCACAGATACGCAGTATTTT.

This clone showed up just a few times. V usage is TRBV7-9 and J usage is TRBJ2-5; D is possibly TRBD1 (6 bases). Germline V CDR1 and CDR2: SEHNR, FQNEAQ (reference sequence). The CDR3 sequence is 13 residues long. The germline V and J ends were trimmed by 4 bases and 3 bases, with 9 bases remaining between them. CDR3 region: CASSWHREETQYF. CDR3 bases: TGTGCCAGCAGCTGGCACAGGGAAGAGACCCAGTACTTC.

At least ten counts were recorded for this clone. This chain joins TRBV11-2 and TRBJ2-5, with 16 bases lining up with TRBD2. Germline CDR1 reads SGHAT; CDR2 reads FQNNGV. V was clipped by 0 bases and J by 4 bases; unmatched bases: 14. The CDR3 has 21 amino acids. Here the CDR3 DNA reads TGTGCCAGCAGCTTAGATTATGCCCAGGGACTAGCGGGAGGGCCAGGAGAGACCCAGTACTTC. It yields the protein CASSLDYAQGLAGGPGETQYF.

This clone was observed a handful of times. This could be a read error, since a much larger clone is one nucleotide away. The same CDR3 arises from other DNA sequences in this sample as well. CDR3 amino acids: CASSPGMLQETQYF. CDR3 nucleotides: TGTGCCAGCAGCCCAGGGATGCTCCAGGAGACCCAGTACTTC. The J gene is TRBJ2-5, the V gene TRBV7-2; tentative D call: TRBD1 (5 bases). V lost 5 bases, J lost 5 bases, and 15 bases lay in between. CDR3 size: 14 residues. In germline, CDR1 is SGHTA, CDR2 FQGNSA. Variable domain in full (rest from reference TRBV7-2 and TRBJ2-5): GAGVSQSPSNKVTEKGKDVELRCDPISGHTALYWYRQSLGQGLEFLIYFQGNSAPDKSGLPSDRFSAERTGGSVSTLTIQRTQQEDSAVYLCASSPGMLQETQYFGPGTRLLVL.

This clone has a count of ten or more. The chain employs TRBV5-1 and TRBJ1-4; 7 bases map to TRBD1. The CDR3 has 14 residues. CDR1 is SGHRS, CDR2 YFSETQ, per germline. V shed 9 bases and J 3 bases; nucleotides not matched to a gene: 8. Here the CDR3 DNA reads TGCGCCACCTCCCCCCAGGGGGCTAATGAAAAACTGTTTTTT. Translation gives CATSPQGANEKLFF.

This chain joins TRBV11-2 and TRBJ2-2; D not certain. The germline V gene encodes CDR1 SGHAT and CDR2 FQNNGV. V lost 1 base to trimming and J lost 7 bases, with 19 bases between them. This CDR3 is 17 amino acids long. The CDR3 DNA follows: TGTGCCAGCAGCTTAGGAGGCGGTATCGGTCGCTGCGGGGAGCTGTTTTTT. This translates into CASSLGGGIGRCGELFF.

The table lists this clone with many counts. The chain couples TRBV18 to TRBJ1-6; possibly TRBD1 for D (5 bases). The CDR3 consists of 13 residues. CDR1 is KGHSH and CDR2 is LQKENI in the germline V gene. V was trimmed by 4 bases and J by 8 bases, leaving 9 bases between them. The DNA for the CDR3 is TGTGCCAGCTCACAGGGGCAGGATTCACCCCTCCACTTT. It yields the protein CASSQGQDSPLHF.

Only a few counts were recorded for this clone. This chain links TRBV7-2 with TRBJ2-7; the D is unclear. Looked up from germline, CDR1 is SGHTA and CDR2 is FQGNSA. Trimming removed 1 base at V and 7 bases at J, with 8 bases between. This CDR3 has 12 residues. CDR3 sequence (DNA): TGTGCCAGCAGCTTAGACTTAGGTGAGCAGTACTTC. Protein product: CASSLDLGEQYF.

This rearrangement joins TRBV20-1 to TRBJ2-5; TRBD2 is a possible D gene (6 bases). CDR1 and CDR2 (germline): DFQATT, SNEGSKA (reference sequence). Trimming removed 3 bases from V and 7 bases from J, with 12 bases in between. CDR3 length: 12 amino acids. CDR3 DNA sequence: TGCAGTGCTAGCCGGGACTCCGGGACCCAGTACTTC. It is translated as CSASRDSGTQYF.

This clone was counted at least ten times. The chain couples TRBV18 to TRBJ2-1; 7 nucleotides align to TRBD2. The length of the CDR3 is 14 residues. V trimming: 3 bases; J trimming: 5 bases; junction bases outside the gene matches: 4. Germline V CDR1 and CDR2: KGHSH, LQKENI. The CDR3, as DNA: TGTGCCAGCTCACCCAGCGGGACCAACAATGAGCAGTTCTTC. The encoded protein is CASSPSGTNNEQFF.